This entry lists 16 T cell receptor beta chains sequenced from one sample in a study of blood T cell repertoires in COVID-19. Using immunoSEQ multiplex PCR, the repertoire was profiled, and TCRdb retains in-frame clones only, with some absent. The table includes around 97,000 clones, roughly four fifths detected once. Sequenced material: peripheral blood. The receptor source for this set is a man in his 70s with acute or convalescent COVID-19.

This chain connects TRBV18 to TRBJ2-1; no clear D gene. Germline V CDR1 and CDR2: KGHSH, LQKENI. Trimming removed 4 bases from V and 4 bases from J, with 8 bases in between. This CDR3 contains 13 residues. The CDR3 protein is CASSLLKYNEQFF. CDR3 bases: TGTGCCAGCTCACTCCTAAAGTACAATGAGCAGTTCTTC.

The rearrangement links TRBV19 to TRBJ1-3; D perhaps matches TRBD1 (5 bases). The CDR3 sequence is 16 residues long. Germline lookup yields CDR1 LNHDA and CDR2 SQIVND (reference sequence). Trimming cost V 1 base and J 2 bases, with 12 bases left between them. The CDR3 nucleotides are TGTGCCAGTAGTATAGTCGCAGGGAAGGCTGGAAACACCATATATTTT. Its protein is CASSIVAGKAGNTIYF.

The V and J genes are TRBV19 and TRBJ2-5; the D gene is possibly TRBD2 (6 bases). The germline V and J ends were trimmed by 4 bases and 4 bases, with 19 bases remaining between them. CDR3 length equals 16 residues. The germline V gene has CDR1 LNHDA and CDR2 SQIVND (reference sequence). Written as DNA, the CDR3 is TGTGCCAGTAGTAGGGGAGGCACCATTGGAGGAGAGACCCAGTACTTC. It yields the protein CASSRGGTIGGETQYF.

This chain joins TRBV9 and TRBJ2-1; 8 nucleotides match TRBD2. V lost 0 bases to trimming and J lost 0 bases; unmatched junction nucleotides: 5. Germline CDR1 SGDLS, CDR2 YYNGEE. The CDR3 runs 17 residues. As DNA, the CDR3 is TGTGCCAGCAGCGTAGCTACGGGACTAGACTCCTACAATGAGCAGTTCTTC. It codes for CASSVATGLDSYNEQFF.

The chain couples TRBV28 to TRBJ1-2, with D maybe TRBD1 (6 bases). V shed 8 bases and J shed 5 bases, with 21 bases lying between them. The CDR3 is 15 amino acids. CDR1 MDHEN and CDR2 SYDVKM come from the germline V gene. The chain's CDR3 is CASRVEETGEYGYTF. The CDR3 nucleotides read TGTGCCAGCCGCGTGGAGGAGACAGGCGAATATGGCTACACCTTC.

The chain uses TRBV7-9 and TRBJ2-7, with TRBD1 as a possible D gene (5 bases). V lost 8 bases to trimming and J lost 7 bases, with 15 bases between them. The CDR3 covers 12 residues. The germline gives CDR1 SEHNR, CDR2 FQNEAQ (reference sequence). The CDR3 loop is CASAQVSREQYF. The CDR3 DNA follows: TGTGCCAGCGCACAGGTGTCGAGGGAGCAGTACTTC.

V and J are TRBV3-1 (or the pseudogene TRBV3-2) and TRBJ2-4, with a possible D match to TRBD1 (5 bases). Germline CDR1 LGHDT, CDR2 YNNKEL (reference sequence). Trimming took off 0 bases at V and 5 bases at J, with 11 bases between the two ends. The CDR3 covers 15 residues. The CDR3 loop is CASSQDLREQNIQYF. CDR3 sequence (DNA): TGTGCCAGCAGCCAAGATCTCAGGGAACAAAACATTCAGTACTTC.

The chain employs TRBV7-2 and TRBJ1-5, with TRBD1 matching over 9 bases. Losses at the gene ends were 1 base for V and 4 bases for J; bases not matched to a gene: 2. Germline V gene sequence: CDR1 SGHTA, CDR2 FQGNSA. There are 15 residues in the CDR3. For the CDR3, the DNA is TGTGCCAGCAGCTTAGACAGGGGGCGAAATCAGCCCCAGCATTTT. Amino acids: CASSLDRGRNQPQHF.

CDR3 amino acids: CASSEEGTGREAFF. CDR3 bases: TGCGCCAGCAGTGAAGAGGGCACCGGACGTGAAGCTTTCTTT. The gene calls are TRBV10-1 and TRBJ1-1; no clear D gene. Trimming stripped 3 bases from V and 7 bases from J, with 15 bases between. The CDR3 covers 14 residues. Germline CDR1 and CDR2: WNHNN and SYGVQD (reference sequence).

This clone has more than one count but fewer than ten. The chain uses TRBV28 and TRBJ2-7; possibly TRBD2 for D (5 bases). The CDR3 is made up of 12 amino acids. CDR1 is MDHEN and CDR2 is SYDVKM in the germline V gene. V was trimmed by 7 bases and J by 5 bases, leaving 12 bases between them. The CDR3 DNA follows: TGTGCCAGCACTAGCCGCTTTCACGAGCAGTACTTC. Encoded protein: CASTSRFHEQYF.

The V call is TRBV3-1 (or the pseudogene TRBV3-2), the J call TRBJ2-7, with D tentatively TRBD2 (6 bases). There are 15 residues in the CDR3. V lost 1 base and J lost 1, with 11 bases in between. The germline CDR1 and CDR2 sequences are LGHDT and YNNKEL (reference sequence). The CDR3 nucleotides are TGTGCCAGCAGCCAAGCACCGGGAGAGTCCTACGAGCAGTACTTC. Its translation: CASSQAPGESYEQYF.

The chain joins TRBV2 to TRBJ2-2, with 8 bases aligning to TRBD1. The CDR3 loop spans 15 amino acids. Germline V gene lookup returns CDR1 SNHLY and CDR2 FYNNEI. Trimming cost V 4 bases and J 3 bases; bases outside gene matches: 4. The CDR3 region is CASSGRTGYTGELFF. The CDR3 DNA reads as TGTGCCAGCAGTGGTCGGACAGGGTACACCGGGGAGCTGTTTTTT.

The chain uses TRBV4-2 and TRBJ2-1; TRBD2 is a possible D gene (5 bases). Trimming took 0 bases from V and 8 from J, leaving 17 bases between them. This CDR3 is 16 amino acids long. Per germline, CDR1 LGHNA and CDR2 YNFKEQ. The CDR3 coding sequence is TGTGCCAGCAGCCAAGATCCTGGCCGCGGAGGAGATGAGCAGTTCTTC. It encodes CASSQDPGRGGDEQFF.

CDR3: CASSRTGIGNIQYF. Here the CDR3 DNA reads TGCGCCAGCAGCCGAACAGGAATAGGGAACATTCAGTACTTC. V and J are TRBV5-1 and TRBJ2-4; tentatively, D is TRBD1 (5 bases). CDR3 length: 14 amino acids. Trimming cost V 4 bases and J 7 bases, with 15 bases left between them. Per the germline V gene, CDR1 is SGHRS and CDR2 is YFSETQ.

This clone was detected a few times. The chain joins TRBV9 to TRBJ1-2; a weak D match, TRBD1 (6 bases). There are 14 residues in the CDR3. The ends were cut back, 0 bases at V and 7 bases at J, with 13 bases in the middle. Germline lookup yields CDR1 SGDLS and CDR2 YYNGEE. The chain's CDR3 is CASSVAWGRSGYTF. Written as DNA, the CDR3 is TGTGCCAGCAGCGTAGCTTGGGGGCGCAGTGGCTACACCTTC. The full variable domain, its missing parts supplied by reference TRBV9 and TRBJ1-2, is DSGVTQTPKHLITATGQRVTLRCSPRSGDLSVYWYQQSLDQGLQFLIQYYNGEERAKGNILERFSAQQFPDLHSELNLSSLELGDSALYFCASSVAWGRSGYTFGSGTRLTVV.

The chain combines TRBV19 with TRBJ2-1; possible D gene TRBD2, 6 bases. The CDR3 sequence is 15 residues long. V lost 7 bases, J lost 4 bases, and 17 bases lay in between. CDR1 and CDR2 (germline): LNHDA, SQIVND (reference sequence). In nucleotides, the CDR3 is TGTGCCAGTAATAAACGAGGGAGCGGGTACAATGAGCAGTTCTTC. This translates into CASNKRGSGYNEQFF. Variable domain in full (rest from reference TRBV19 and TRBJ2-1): DGGITQSPKYLFRKEGQNVTLSCEQNLNHDAMYWYRQDPGQGLRLIYYSQIVNDFQKGDIAEGYSVSREKKESFPLTVTSAQKNPTAFYLCASNKRGSGYNEQFFGPGTRLTVL.